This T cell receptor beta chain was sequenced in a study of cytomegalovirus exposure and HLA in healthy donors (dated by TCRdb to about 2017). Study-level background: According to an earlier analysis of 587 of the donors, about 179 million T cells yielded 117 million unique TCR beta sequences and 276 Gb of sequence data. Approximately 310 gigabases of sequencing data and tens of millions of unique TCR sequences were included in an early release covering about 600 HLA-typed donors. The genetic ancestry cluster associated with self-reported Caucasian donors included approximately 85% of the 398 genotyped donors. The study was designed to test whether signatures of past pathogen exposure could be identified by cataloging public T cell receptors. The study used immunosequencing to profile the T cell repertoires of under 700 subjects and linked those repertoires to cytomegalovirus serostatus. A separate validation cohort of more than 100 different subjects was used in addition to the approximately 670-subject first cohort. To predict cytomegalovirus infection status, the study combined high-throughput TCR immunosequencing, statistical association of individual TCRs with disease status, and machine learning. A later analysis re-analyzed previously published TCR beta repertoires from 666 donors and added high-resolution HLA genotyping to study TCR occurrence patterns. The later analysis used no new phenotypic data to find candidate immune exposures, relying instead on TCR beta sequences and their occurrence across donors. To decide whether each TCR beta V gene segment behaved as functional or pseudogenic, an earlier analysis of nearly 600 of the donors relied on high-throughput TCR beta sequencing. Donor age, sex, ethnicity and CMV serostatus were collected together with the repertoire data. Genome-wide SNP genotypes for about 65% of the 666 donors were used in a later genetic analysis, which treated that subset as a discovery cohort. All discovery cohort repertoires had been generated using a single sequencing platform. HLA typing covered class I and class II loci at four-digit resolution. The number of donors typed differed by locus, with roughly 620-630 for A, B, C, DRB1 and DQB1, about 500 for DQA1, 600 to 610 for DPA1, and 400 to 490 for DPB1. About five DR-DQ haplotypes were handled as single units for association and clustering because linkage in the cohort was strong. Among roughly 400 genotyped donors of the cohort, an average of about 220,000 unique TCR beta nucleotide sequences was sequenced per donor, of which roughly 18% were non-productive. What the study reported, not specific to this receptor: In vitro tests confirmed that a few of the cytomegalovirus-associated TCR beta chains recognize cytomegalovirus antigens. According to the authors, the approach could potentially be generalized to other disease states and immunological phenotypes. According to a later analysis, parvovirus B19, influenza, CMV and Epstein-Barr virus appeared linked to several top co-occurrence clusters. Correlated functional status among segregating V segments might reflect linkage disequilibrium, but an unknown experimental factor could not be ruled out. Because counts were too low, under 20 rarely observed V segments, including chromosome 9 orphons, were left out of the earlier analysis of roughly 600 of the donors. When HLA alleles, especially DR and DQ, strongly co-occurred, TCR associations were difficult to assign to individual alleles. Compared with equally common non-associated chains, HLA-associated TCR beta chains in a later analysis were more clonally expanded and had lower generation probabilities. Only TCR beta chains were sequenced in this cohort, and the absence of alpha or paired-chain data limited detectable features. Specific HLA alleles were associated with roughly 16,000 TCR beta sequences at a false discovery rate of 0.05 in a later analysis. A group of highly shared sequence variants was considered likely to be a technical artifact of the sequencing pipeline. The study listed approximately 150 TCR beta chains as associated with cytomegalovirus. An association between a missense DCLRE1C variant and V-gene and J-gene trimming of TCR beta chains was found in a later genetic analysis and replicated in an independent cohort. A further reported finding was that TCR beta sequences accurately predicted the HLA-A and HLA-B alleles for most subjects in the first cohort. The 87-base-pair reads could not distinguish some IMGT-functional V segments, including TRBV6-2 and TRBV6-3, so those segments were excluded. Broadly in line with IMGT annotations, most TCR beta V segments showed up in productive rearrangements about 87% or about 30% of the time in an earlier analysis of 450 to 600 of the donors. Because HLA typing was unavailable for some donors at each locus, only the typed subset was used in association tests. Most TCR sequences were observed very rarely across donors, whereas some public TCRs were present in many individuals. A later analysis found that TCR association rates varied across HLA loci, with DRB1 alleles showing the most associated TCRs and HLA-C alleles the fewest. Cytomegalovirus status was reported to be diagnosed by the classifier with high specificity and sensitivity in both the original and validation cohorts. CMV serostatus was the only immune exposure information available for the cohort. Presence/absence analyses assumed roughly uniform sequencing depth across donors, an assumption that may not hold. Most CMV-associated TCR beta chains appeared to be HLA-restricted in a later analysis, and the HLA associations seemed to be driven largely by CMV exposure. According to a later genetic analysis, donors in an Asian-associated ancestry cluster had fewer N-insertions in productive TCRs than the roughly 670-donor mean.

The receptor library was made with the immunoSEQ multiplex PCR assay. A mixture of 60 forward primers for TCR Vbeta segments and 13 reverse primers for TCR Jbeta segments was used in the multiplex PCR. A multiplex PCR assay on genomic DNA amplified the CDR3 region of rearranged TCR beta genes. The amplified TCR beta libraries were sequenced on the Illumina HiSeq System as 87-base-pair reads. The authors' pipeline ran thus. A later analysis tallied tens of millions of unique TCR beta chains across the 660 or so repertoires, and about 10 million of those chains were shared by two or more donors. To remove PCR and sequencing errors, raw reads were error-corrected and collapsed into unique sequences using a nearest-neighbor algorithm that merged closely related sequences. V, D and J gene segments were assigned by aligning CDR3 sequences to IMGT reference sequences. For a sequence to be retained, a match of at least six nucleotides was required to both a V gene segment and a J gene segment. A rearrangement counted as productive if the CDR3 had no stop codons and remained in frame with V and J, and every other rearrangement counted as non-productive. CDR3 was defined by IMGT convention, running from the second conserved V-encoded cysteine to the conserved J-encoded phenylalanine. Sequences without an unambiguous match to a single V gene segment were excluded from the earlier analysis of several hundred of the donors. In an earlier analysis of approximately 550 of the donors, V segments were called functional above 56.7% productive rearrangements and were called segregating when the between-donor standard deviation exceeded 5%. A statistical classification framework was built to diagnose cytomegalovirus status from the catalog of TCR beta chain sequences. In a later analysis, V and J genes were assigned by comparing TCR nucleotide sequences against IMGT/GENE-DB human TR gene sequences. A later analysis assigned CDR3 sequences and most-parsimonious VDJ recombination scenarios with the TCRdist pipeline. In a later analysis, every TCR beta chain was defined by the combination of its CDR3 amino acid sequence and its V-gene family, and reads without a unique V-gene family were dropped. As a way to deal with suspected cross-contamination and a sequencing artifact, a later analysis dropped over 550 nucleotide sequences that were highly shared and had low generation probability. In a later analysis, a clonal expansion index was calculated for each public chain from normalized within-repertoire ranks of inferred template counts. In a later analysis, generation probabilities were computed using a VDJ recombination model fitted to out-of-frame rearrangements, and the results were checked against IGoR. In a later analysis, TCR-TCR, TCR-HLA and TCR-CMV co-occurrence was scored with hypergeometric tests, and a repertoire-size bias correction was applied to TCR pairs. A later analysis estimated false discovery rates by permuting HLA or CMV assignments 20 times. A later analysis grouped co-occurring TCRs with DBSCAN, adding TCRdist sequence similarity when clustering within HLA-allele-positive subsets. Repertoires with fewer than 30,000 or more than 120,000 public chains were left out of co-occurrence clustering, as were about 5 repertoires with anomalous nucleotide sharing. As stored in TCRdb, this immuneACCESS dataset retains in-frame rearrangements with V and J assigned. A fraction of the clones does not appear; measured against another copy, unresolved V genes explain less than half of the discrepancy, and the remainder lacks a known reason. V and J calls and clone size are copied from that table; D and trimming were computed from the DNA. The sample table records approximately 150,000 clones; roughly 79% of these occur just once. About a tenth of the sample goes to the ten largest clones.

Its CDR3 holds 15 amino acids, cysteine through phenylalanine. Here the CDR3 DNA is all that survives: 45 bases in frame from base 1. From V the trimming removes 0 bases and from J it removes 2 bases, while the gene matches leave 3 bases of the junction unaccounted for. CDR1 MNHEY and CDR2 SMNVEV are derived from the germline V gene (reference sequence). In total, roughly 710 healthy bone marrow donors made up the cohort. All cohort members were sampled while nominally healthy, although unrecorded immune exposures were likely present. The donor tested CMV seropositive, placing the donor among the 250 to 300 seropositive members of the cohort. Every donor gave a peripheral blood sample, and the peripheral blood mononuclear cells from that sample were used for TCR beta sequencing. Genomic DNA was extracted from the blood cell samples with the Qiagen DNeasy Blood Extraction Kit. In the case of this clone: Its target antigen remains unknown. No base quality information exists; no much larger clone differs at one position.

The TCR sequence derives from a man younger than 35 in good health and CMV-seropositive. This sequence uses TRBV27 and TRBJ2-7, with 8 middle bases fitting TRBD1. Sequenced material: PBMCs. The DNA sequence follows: TGTGCCAGCAGTTTATCTACAGGGGGTACCTACGAGCAGTACTTC. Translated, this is CASSLSTGGTYEQYF.